The rows below give T cell receptor beta chains drawn from one sample of a study of blood T cell repertoires in COVID-19. The table came from immunoSEQ multiplex PCR; TCRdb's copy has only in-frame clones and leaves some out. The profile shows about 480,000 clones, roughly 88% of them singletons. Sequenced material: PBMCs or T cells enriched from blood (not recorded which). Every receptor here comes from a woman aged 40 to 49 who had recovered from COVID-19. The CDR3 runs from the conserved cysteine through the conserved F or W.

v_call,j_call,cdr3_aa
TRBV6-6,TRBJ1-6,CASLRGDSYNSPLHF
TRBV3-1/TRBV3-2,TRBJ2-7,CASSNAEVSYEQYF
TRBV5-1,TRBJ1-2,CASSSEPSGSYGYTF
TRBV19,TRBJ1-1,CASSIDPGRNAFF
TRBV29-1,TRBJ1-1,CSVRSRVNTEAFF
TRBV9,TRBJ2-7,CASSVGSGSGSYEQYF
TRBV5-4,TRBJ1-4,CASSFRTGEELFF
TRBV25-1,TRBJ1-3,CASRSGNTIYF
TRBV30,TRBJ1-5,CAWSVRGQFSPQHF
TRBV12-3/TRBV12-4,TRBJ2-5,CASSSYETQYF
TRBV10-3,TRBJ2-1,CAISDPRYNEQFF
TRBV12-3/TRBV12-4,TRBJ1-5,CASTKDRLQHF
TRBV29-1,TRBJ2-7,CSVDLPGQGPYEQYF
TRBV11-2,TRBJ2-1,CASSPLRQGGSGSYNEQFF
TRBV10-1,TRBJ2-1,CASSDRSEQFF
TRBV9,TRBJ2-2,CASSVAGTSGRTGELFF
TRBV6-5,TRBJ1-6,CASSYRTEDSPLHF
TRBV28,TRBJ1-2,CASSFDRGLGYTF
TRBV10-3,TRBJ2-1,CAISGGTGSYNEQFF
TRBV19,TRBJ2-1,CASSIRDGGINEQFF
TRBV6-5,TRBJ1-3,CASSLQGGGNTIYF
TRBV4-1,TRBJ1-2,CASSQDEGTSPLYGYTF
TRBV28,TRBJ1-2,CASIIHPGGDSGYTF
TRBV27,TRBJ1-4,CASSFQGVREKLFF
TRBV6-5,TRBJ1-2,CASSYDWGVNYGYTF
TRBV6-5,TRBJ2-1,CASSPISGRMNEQFF
TRBV6-5,TRBJ1-3,CASSTRHGGNTIYF
TRBV27,TRBJ1-5,CASRGGASQHF
TRBV7-9,TRBJ2-4,CASSFGELIAKNIQYF
TRBV30,TRBJ2-5,CAWVSGNKETQYF
TRBV20-1,TRBJ1-5,CSASLGRGNQPQHF
TRBV18,TRBJ2-1,CASSPPGSYNEQFF
TRBV7-8,TRBJ2-1,CASSSTPFEDEQFF
TRBV11-3,TRBJ1-1,CASSRTSTDTGGAFF
TRBV2,TRBJ1-5,CASSGGLNQPQHF
TRBV6-5,TRBJ1-6,CASRGQGISSPLHF
TRBV30,TRBJ1-5,CAWSPYSNQPQHF
TRBV29-1,TRBJ1-1,CSVTGTPNTEAFF
TRBV7-8,TRBJ2-6,CASSLVTGRSSGANVLTF
TRBV5-4,TRBJ2-1,CASSSESQRPFF
TRBV24-1,TRBJ2-3,CATGGAKAGPDTQYF
TRBV30,TRBJ1-3,CACATGSRGNTIYF
TRBV3-1/TRBV3-2,TRBJ1-6,CASSQLEALHF
TRBV6-5,TRBJ2-2,CASAGQGGTGELFF
TRBV2,TRBJ1-2,CASSQSTGSYGYTF
TRBV5-8,TRBJ1-5,CASSLAPGQPQHF
TRBV15,TRBJ2-5,CATSSLDRVGETQYF
TRBV30,TRBJ1-4,CAWIRDEKLFF
TRBV10-3,TRBJ2-3,CAISESIRLGIVTDTQYF
TRBV5-1,TRBJ2-1,CASRRTSDYNEQFF
TRBV7-9,TRBJ2-1,CAADRTYNEQFF
TRBV20-1,TRBJ1-5,CSASFGDYQPQHF
TRBV21-1,TRBJ2-5,CASSKALTGVETQYF